The present entry profiles one T cell receptor beta chain with its context. Antigen specificity is unknown. Indicated time point: newly diagnosed GD, antithyroid drugs for less than 3 months. Generation of the TCR library employed RNA extracted from PBMCs. The CDR3 extends over 16 amino acids. V was trimmed by 2 bases and J by 5 bases, leaving 18 bases between them. Germline V gene data show CDR1 as GTSNPN and CDR2 as SVGIG (reference sequence). Assembly of TCR beta libraries relied on iRepertoire HTBI primers together with Arm-PCR of CDR3 regions. In TCRdb, the multiplex PCR reads were re-called with MiXCR into one record per CDR3 protein. The table has hundreds of thousands of distinct CDR3 sequences, around 17% seen once. The record originates from a study of regulatory T cells in long-lasting Graves disease. Notes on the study in general: Persistent patients had a count of shared public clonotypes (approximately 3,000) that exceeded that of new patients (approximately 1,000).

Another study also made use of these data, one on T cells in Graves' hyperthyroidism and ophthalmopathy. In that study: Those with hyperthyroidism were 18 to 65 years old, newly diagnosed, and ill for under 2 months. A patient was excluded if there was uncontrolled infection, other autoimmune disease, pregnancy or lactation. Blood also carried most thyroid clonotypes expanded above 0.001.

This specimen was peripheral blood mononuclear cells (PBMCs), taken at new diagnosis, from a patient treated with antithyroid drugs. The chain couples TRBV30 to TRBJ1-4; the D gene is possibly TRBD1 (6 bases). This TCR derives from a man aged 35 to 55 with Graves disease. Here the CDR3 reads CAWSRRLTGANEKLFF. As DNA, the CDR3 is TGTGCCTGGAGTCGGCGACTGACAGGTGCCAATGAAAAACTGTTTTTT.